This T cell receptor beta chain was sequenced for a study of cytomegalovirus exposure and HLA in healthy donors. As for the study in general: Of several hundred genotyped donors, around 84% clustered with self-reported Caucasian donors. General study points: At a 0.05 false discovery rate, a later analysis found about 17,000 TCR beta sequences to be associated with HLA alleles.

There are 14 residues in the CDR3. CDR1 is MNHEY and CDR2 is SVGAGI in the germline V gene. The V gene lost 3 bases and the J gene lost 2 bases, with 11 bases spanning the gap. The study sampled nominally healthy donors, though unrecorded immune exposures were likely. With regard to this clone: Its antigen is unidentified.

The PCR contained 60 Vbeta and 13 Jbeta primers. Clones were read by immunoSEQ multiplex PCR, and TCRdb kept only the in-frame ones, dropping some. The data hold over 85,000 clones, with about 83% observed a single time. The sequenced sample was PBMCs. This chain connects TRBV6-5 to TRBJ2-7; no firm D call. This receptor was obtained from a female donor in good health and CMV-seropositive. The CDR3 is CASSYSYRTYEQYF. In DNA, the CDR3 is TGTGCCAGCAGTTATTCCTACAGAACCTACGAGCAGTACTTC.